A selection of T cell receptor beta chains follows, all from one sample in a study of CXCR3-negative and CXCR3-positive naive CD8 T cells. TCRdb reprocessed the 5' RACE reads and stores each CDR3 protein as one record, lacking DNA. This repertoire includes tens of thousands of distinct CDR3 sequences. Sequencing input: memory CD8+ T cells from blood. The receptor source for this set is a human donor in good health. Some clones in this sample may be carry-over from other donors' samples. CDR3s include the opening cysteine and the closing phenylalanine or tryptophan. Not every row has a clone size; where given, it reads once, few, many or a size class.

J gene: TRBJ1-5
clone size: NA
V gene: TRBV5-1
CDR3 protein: CASSLIPGNQPQHF

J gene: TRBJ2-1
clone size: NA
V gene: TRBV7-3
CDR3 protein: CASSRIGASGNEQFF

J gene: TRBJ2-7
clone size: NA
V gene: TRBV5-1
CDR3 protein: CASSLGTGHEQYF

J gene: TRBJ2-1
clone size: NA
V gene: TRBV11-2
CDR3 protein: CASSAFDQRETDEQFF

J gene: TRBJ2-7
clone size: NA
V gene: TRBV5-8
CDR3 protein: CASSFPGQGAYEQYF

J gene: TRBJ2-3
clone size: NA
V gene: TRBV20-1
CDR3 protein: CSAKEGGEINTQYF

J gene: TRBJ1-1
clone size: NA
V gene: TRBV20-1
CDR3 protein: CSARLQDLNTEAFF

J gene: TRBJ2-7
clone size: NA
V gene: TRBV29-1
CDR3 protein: CSVRGELEGRPYEQYF

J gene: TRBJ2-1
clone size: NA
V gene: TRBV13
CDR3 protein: CASILAGGLDNEQFF

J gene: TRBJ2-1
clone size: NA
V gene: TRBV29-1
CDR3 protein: CSVEDPGTPYNEQFF

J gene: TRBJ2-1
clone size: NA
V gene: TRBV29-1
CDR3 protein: CSVNPGQDYNEQFF

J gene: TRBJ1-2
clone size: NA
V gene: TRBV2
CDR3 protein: CASSEVPGAYGYTF

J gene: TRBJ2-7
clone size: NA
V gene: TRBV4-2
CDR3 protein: CASSQDGYEQYF

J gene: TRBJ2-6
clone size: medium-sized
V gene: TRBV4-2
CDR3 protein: CASSQDASGANVLTF

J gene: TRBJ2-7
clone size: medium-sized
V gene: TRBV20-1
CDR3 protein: CSASPPRDSYEQYF

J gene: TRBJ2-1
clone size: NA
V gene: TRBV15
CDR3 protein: CATSKGQGKNEQFF

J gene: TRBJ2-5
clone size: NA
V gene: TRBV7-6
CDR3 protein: CASSLSPLDQETQYF

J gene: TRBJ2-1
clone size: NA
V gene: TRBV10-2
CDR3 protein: CASSSGTAKYNEQFF

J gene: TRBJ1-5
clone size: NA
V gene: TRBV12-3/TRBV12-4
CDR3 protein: CASSLNPGGGQPQHF

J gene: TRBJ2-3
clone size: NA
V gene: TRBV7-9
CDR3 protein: CATPGQGADTQYF

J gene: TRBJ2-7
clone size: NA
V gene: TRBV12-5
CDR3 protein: CASGLIYEQYF

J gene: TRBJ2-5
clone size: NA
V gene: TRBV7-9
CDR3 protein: CASSPILKTQYF

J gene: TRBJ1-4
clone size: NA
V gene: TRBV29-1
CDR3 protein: CSVGDRNNEKLFF

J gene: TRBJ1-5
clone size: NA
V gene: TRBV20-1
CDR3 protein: CSARDRGERQPQHF

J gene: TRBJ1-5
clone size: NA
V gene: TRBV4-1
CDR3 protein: CASSQVVGQPQHF

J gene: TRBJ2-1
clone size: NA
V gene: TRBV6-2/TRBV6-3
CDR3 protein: CASSKEVSYNEQFF

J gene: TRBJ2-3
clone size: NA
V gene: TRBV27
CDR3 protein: CASRIIAPGQSTDTQYF

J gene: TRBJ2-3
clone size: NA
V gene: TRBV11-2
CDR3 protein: CASSLGSGNADTQYF

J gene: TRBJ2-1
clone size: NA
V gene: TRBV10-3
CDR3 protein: CAISESGMLAGVRFF

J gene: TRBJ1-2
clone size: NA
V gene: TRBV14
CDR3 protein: CASSQDLAGDYGYTF

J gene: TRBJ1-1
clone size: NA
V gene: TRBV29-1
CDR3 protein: CSVARMNTEAFF

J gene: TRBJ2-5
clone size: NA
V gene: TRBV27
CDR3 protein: CASSNFGQETQYF

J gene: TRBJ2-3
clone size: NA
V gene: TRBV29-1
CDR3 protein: CSVEDDTSEFTDTQYF

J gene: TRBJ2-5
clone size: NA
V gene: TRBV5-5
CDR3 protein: CAGSLLWQQETQYF

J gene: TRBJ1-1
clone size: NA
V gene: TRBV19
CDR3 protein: CASSAGNTEAFF

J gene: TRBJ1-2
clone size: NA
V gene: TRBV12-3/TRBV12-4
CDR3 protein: CASSFGTDYGYTF

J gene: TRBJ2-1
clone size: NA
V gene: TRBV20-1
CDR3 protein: CSARDLASERNEQFF

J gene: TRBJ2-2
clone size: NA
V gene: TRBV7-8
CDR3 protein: CASSFSPAGELFF

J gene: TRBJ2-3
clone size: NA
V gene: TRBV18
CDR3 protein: CASSPPRERGGLNTDTQYF

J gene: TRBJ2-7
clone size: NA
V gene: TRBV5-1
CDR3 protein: CASSLGTASYEQYF

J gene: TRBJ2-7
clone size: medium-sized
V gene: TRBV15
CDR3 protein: CATSREGQGFDEQYF

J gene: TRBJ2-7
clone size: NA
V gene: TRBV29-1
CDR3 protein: CSVGRPENSYEQYF

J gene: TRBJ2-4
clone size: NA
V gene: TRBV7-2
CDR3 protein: CASSLTGGDSSNIQYF

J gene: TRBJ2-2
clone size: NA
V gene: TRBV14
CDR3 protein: CASSPVLGRGELFF

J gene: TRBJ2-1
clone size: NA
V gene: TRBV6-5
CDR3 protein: CASSYSYGIEQFF

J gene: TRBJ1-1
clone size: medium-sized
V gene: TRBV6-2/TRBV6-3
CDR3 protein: CASNAGGEVSAEAFF

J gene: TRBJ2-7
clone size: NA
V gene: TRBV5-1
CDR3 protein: CASSLAGAFPYEQYF

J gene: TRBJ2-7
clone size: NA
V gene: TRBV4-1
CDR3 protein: CASSLSYSHAYEQYF

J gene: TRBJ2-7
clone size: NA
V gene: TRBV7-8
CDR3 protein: CASSLRGPSYEQYF

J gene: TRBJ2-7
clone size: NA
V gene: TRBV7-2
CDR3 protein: CASSRWDTPYEQYF

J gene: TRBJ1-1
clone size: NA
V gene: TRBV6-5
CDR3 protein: CASSYTRGSVEAFF

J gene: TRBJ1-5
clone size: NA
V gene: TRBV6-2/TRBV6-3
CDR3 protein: CASNPNRGFQPQHF

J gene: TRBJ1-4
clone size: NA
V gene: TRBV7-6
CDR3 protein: CASSLTVLGTNEKLFF

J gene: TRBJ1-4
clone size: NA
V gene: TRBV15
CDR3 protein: CATSKGATNEKLFF

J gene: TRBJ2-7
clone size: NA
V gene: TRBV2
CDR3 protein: CASSVDRRDRVSYEQYF

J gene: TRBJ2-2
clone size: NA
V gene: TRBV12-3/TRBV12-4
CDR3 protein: CASSFGFTGELFF

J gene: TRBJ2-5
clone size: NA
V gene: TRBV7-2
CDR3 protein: CASSLVGLEAETQYF

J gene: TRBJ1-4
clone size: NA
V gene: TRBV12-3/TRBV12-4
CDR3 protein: CASSLLDEKLFF